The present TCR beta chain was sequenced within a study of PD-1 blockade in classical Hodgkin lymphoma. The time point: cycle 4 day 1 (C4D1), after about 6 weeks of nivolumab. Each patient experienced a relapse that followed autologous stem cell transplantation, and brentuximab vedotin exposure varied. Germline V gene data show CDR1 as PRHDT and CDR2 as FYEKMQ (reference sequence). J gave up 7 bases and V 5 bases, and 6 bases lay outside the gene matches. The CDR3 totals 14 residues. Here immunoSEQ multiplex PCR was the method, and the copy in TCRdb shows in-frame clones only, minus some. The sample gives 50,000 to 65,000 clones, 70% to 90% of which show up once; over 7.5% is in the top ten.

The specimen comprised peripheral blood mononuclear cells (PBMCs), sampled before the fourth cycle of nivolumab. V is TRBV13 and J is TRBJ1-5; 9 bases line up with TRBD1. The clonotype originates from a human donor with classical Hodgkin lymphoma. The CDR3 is CASSIRTGDQPQHF. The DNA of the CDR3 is TGTGCCAGCAGCATACGGACAGGGGACCAGCCCCAGCATTTT.